The subject of this entry is one T cell receptor beta chain. Its target is unknown. This record belongs to a study of T cells expressing NK-cell markers. For the study at large: Researchers got TCR beta repertoires out of sorted CD3+CD56+NKG2C+, CD3+CD56+NKG2C- and CD3+CD56-NKG2C+ T cells. Whole-study results and caveats: Topping the CD3+CD56-NKG2C+ fraction as well were these clonotypes, in a few donors. For 5 to 7 donors, the dominant NKG2C+ clonotypes made up 1.0-7.0% of their CD8+ T cells.

TCRdb derives one entry per CDR3 protein from the 5' RACE reads, leaving out DNA. The table gives about 180,000 distinct CDR3 sequences; the top ten clones make up around 20% of it. The TCR comes from a man aged 18-70 years in good health. The sequencing sample was made of blood T cells: a sorted CD56 or NKG2C T cell subset, CD4+ or CD8+ T cells, or bulk PBMC T cells (not recorded which).

CDR3 sequence: CASSLGRGDQPQHF. V usage is TRBV7-9 and J usage is TRBJ1-5; TCRdb's D gene call, TRBD1, goes unchecked for lack of DNA. Germline V lookup: CDR1 SEHNR, CDR2 FQNEAQ (reference sequence). The CDR3 consists of 14 residues.